This TCR beta chain was identified in a study of cytomegalovirus exposure and HLA in healthy donors. Primers included in the PCR were 60 Vbeta and 13 Jbeta primers. TCRdb's table, derived via immunoSEQ multiplex PCR, lists solely in-frame clones and lacks some. This table has under 200,000 clones, roughly 79% appearing once. The CDR3 is 16 residues long. Unmatched junction bases numbered 4, after V lost 0 bases and J lost 2 bases. CDR1 and CDR2 from the germline V gene are WNHNN and SYGVQD (reference sequence). This chain connects TRBV10-1 to TRBJ1-3; the match to TRBD1 covers 7 bases. This sequence was found in a woman in her 30s in good health and CMV-seropositive. Sequenced: PBMCs. CDR3 protein: CASSESTGTAGNTIYF. CDR3 in DNA: TGCGCCAGCAGTGAGTCGACTGGGACAGCTGGAAACACCATATATTTT.